This T cell receptor (beta chain) derives from a study of neurological immune-mediated disorders (dated by TCRdb to the late 2010s). Looking at the study overall: Among the 35 or so multiple sclerosis patients, relapsing-remitting MS was present in approximately 31 and secondary progressive MS was present in 3. Peripheral blood TCR-beta repertoires from patients with HTLV-I-associated myelopathy (HAM/TSP), patients with multiple sclerosis, and healthy controls were compared in the study using UMI-based sequencing. The roughly 110 TCR-beta libraries covered PBMC samples along with longitudinal samples, technical triplicates, and paired sorted CD4+ and CD8+ T-cell subsets. The cohort included approximately 70 subjects: some 15 with HAM/TSP, about 34 with multiple sclerosis, and approximately 20 healthy controls. The research as a whole found: No association of the MS cluster with clinical or MRI features was observed, and the need for larger cohorts was stated by the authors. Repertoires from 18 of 34 MS patients were grouped by phylogenetic analysis into a cluster of related CDR3 sequences, suggesting a possible repertoire-level signature. TCR clonal expansion was highest in HAM/TSP patients and lowest in MS patients, with MS patients falling below even healthy controls. No identical CDR3 amino acid sequences were shared among expanded clones across subjects, suggesting private TCR-beta repertoires in all groups.

To synthesize cDNA, template-switch 5'RACE was performed with a primer carrying a 10-nucleotide random unique molecular identifier so that each TCR transcript was tagged. Every sequencing run yielded over 160 million TCR-beta sequences covering 15-18 subjects. Total RNA was extracted with the RNeasy kit. Using the KAPA Real-time Library Amplification kit, TCR-beta VDJ regions were amplified with primers for the TCR constant region and the 5'RACE anchor. A first PCR added sample indexes and Illumina adaptors, after which a second PCR increased the library yield. After purification with Ampure beads, the TCR product of roughly 650 bp was size-selected on a 2% E-gel SizeSelection system. Before pooling, library quality was assessed on a Bioanalyzer, concentration was determined with Qubit, and library quantification was performed with the Kapa Library Quantification kit. An Illumina HiSeq 2500 sequenced the libraries paired-end 2 x 150 bp. To increase sequence diversity, about 23-30% phiX was spiked into each library pool. In the paper's pipeline: The quality-filtered reads were processed with the UMI-based MiGEC pipeline, whose error correction step removed more than 75% of the raw TCR sequences. IMGT germline references were used for alignment of VDJ genes, and clonotypes were defined by a unique CDR3 amino acid sequence together with V-J genes. Clonal expansion, Shannon diversity and CDR3 relatedness (CalcPairwiseDistances, ClusterSamples) were evaluated with VDJtools, and phylogenetic trees were built with CLCbio workbench. Using coefficient-of-variation modelling across technical triplicates, the study counted a clone as expanded if it had at least 8 unique UMIs. Using fastp trimming at Q25 and MiXCR clonotype assembly, TCRdb reanalyzed the public sequencing data and kept in-frame beta chains. Under each unique CDR3 protein, matching rows form one entry showing the most common genes and DNA. The V and J calls and clone size come from TCRdb's table, not from the authors' own analysis. The sample table lists fewer than 75,000 distinct CDR3 sequences, less than 5.5% of them with a count of one. The ten largest clones take up under 7.5% of the sample.

At least ten counts were recorded for this clonotype. There is no known antigen for this receptor. Within one base of it there is no much larger clone, and no base qualities were kept. For the unsorted PBMC libraries, 2 million PBMCs were stored in RNAlater at -80 degrees C until RNA extraction and were used to generate the libraries. Multiple sclerosis patients were enrolled in a US clinical protocol under which disease progression was evaluated by magnetic resonance imaging. Peripheral blood was subjected to Ficoll-Hypaque density gradient centrifugation to isolate PBMCs, which were then cryopreserved in liquid nitrogen. In the germline V gene (reference sequence), CDR1 corresponds to DFQATT and CDR2 to SNEGSKA. CDR3 length: 13 amino acids, cysteine to phenylalanine. CDR3 DNA only is kept here, 39 bases in frame from base 1. V is shortened by 5 bases, J by 5 bases, and the region joining them spans 15 bases.

The source of this sequence is a man aged 30 to 39 with multiple sclerosis. This receptor chain uses TRBV20-1 and TRBJ1-2; the D gene is possibly TRBD1, with 5 bases matching. Input material: PBMCs. The CDR3 protein is CSASRDLAYGYTF. The nucleotide sequence is TGCAGTGCTTCCCGGGACCTCGCGTATGGCTACACCTTC.